These 4 T cell receptor beta chains were all obtained from the same sample, sequenced in a study of T-cell reconstitution after alpha-beta-depleted transplantation in children. Unique molecular identifiers were built into the TCRbeta library. MiXCR, applied by TCRdb to the PCR reads, yields one record per CDR3 protein. The table lists about 610,000 distinct CDR3 sequences, 27% of them singletons. The sequences come from PBMCs, collected before TCRalphabeta/CD19-depleted stem cell transplant. These receptors all come from a boy under three years old with Wiskott-Aldrich syndrome, due to receive a stem cell transplant.

V and J are TRBV5-5 and TRBJ2-1; D not certain. Trimming removed 6 bases from V and 1 base from J, with 17 bases in between. Per germline, CDR1 SGHKS and CDR2 YYEKEE (reference sequence). This CDR3 is 16 amino acids long. CDR3 sequence (DNA): TGTGCCAGCACCCGCCTACGGATGCGGTCCTACAATGAGCAGTTCTTC. Encoded protein: CASTRLRMRSYNEQFF.

V gene TRBV5-1 combines with J gene TRBJ2-7; D not resolved. V lost 5 bases and J 1 base, leaving 13 bases between the germline ends. The CDR3 has 14 amino acids. Germline CDR1 reads SGHRS; CDR2 reads YFSETQ. The CDR3, as DNA: TGCGCCAGCAGTTCGAGGTTCAGGTCCTACGAGCAGTACTTC. It is translated as CASSSRFRSYEQYF.

The V and J genes are TRBV3-1 and TRBJ2-1; 7 positions agree with TRBD2. Trimming took 0 bases from V and 7 from J; bases not matched to a gene: 12. Germline loops: CDR1 LGHDT, CDR2 YNNKEL (reference sequence). The CDR3 consists of 17 residues. The CDR3 region has the DNA TGTGCCAGCAGCCAAGAACAGGTGGCGGGAGTAGGAAATGAGCAGTTCTTC. Translation gives CASSQEQVAGVGNEQFF.

The chain has TRBV6-1 and TRBJ1-5; TRBD1 matches at 8 bases. Trimming cost V 6 bases and J 6 bases; bases outside gene matches: 10. Looked up from germline, CDR1 is MNHNS and CDR2 is SASEGT. CDR3 length: 15 amino acids. CDR3 in DNA: TGTGCCAGCAGGGACGGACAGGGTATTCTTCAGCCCCAGCATTTT. Its translation is CASRDGQGILQPQHF.